The present T cell receptor beta chain was sequenced within a study of blood T cell repertoires in COVID-19. Turning to the study itself: Donors in the United States, Italy and Spain gave samples during acute or convalescent COVID-19.

Participants' reported clinical history set cohort assignment. Two negative PCRs, clearance, or symptom resolution were required of recovered Cohort 3 donors. The germline V gene has CDR1 LGHDT and CDR2 YNNKEL (reference sequence). This CDR3 contains 15 residues. V was trimmed by 0 bases and J by 5 bases, leaving 13 bases between them. Authors' data handling: The assay estimated nucleated cells by amplifying reference gene primers. Clones were read by immunoSEQ multiplex PCR, and TCRdb kept only the in-frame ones, dropping some. From that table come the V and J calls and clone size; the DNA was used to work out D and trimming. The table includes roughly 300,000 clones, about nine tenths detected once.

V and J are TRBV3-1 (or the pseudogene TRBV3-2) and TRBJ1-2, with D possibly being TRBD1 (6 bases). The TCR was taken from a man aged 25-45 years who had recovered from COVID-19. The sequenced sample consisted of PBMCs or T cells enriched from blood (not recorded which). The CDR3 coding sequence is TGTGCCAGCAGCCAAGACAGGGGTTTTTGGTATGGCTACACCTTC. Its translation: CASSQDRGFWYGYTF.